This is a list of T cell receptor beta chains from one sample in a study of blood T cell repertoires in COVID-19. Measured with immunoSEQ multiplex PCR; TCRdb has only the in-frame clones, and not every one. Here the sample spans 200,000 to 300,000 clones, roughly 85% being singletons. The sample consisted of peripheral blood. These receptors all stem from a man between 50 and 59 years old with COVID-19, enrolled during active disease. Both conserved end residues are part of each CDR3. A D gene is named only where the DNA matches it firmly. The listing skips clone size in some rows; elsewhere it reads once, few, many or a size class.

cdr3_length j_call d_call clone_size v_call cdr3_aa cdr3_nt
16 TRBJ1-6 - once TRBV5-1 CASSSGGPSFNSPLHF TGCGCCAGCAGCTCCGGGGGACCATCCTTCAATTCACCCCTCCACTTT
13 TRBJ1-5 - once TRBV4-3 CASSQRRGGPQHF TGCGCCAGCAGCCAAAGGCGGGGCGGTCCCCAGCATTTT
14 TRBJ1-2 - - TRBV11-1 CASSLGGNSYGYTF TGTGCCAGCAGCTTAGGTGGAAACAGCTATGGCTACACCTTC
14 TRBJ2-2 - few TRBV19 CASSIGHLTGELFF TGTGCCAGTAGTATTGGGCATCTCACCGGGGAGCTGTTTTTT
14 TRBJ2-1 TRBD2 - TRBV3-1/TRBV3-2 CASTGLAGDNEQFF TGTGCCAGCACCGGACTAGCGGGGGACAATGAGCAGTTCTTC
12 TRBJ1-5 TRBD1 once TRBV30 CAGGTGEVPQHF TGTGCCGGGGGGACAGGGGAAGTGCCCCAGCATTTT
17 TRBJ1-2 - - TRBV5-6 CASSLHKQGGGTYGYTF TGTGCCAGCAGCTTGCACAAACAGGGTGGGGGAACCTATGGCTACACCTTC
15 TRBJ2-2 - once TRBV9 CASSVVPGNTGELFF TGTGCCAGCAGCGTAGTTCCAGGGAACACCGGGGAGCTGTTTTTT
16 TRBJ1-6 - - TRBV10-1 CAVSSGVSSYNSPLHF TGCGCCGTATCTTCGGGGGTAAGCTCCTATAATTCACCCCTCCACTTT
15 TRBJ1-5 - - TRBV19 CASSWEGGRNQPQHF TGTGCCAGTAGTTGGGAAGGGGGTCGCAATCAGCCCCAGCATTTT
13 TRBJ1-2 TRBD1 - TRBV19 CASSTGQLYGYTF TGTGCCAGTAGTACGGGACAGCTATATGGCTACACCTTC
11 TRBJ2-1 TRBD2 - TRBV7-8 CASRVRGEQFF TGTGCCAGCCGCGTGCGGGGGGAGCAGTTCTTC
14 TRBJ2-7 - - TRBV6-5 CASRGSDRAYEQYF TGTGCCAGCAGGGGTTCGGACAGAGCCTACGAGCAGTACTTC
13 TRBJ1-2 - - TRBV6-5 CASRGTSNYGYTF TGTGCCAGCAGAGGGACTTCTAACTATGGCTACACCTTC
15 TRBJ1-2 - - TRBV3-1/TRBV3-2 CASSQGQGSLYGYTF TGTGCCAGCAGCCAAGGCCAGGGCTCCCTCTATGGCTACACCTTC
16 TRBJ2-5 TRBD1 - TRBV19 CASRMLGQGVGETQYF TGTGCCAGCCGAATGCTGGGACAGGGGGTTGGAGAGACCCAGTACTTC
13 TRBJ2-3 - - TRBV14 CASSQDTWTWQYF TGTGCCAGCAGCCAAGATACGTGGACTTGGCAGTATTTT
18 TRBJ2-2 TRBD2 - TRBV7-9 CASSSGLAGGLGTGELFF TGTGCCAGCAGCTCCGGACTAGCGGGGGGGCTGGGCACCGGGGAGCTGTTTTTT
11 TRBJ1-1 - once TRBV29-1 CSVEDLRRAFF TGCAGCGTTGAAGATCTGCGGCGAGCTTTCTTT
18 TRBJ1-2 - - TRBV4-3 CASSQDRGPATTPYGYTF TGCGCCAGCAGCCAAGATAGAGGCCCAGCTACAACCCCCTATGGCTACACCTTC
15 TRBJ2-4 TRBD1 - TRBV7-2 CASSLDRATGDIQYF TGTGCCAGCAGCTTGGACAGGGCTACTGGGGACATTCAGTACTTC
17 TRBJ2-1 TRBD2 - TRBV4-2 CASSQAPGLAGGNEQFF TGTGCCAGCAGCCAAGCACCGGGACTAGCGGGGGGAAATGAGCAGTTCTTC
15 TRBJ1-1 - - TRBV5-1 CASSLDSSGWTEAFF TGCGCCAGCAGCTTGGACTCCTCCGGTTGGACTGAAGCTTTCTTT
15 TRBJ2-2 TRBD1 - TRBV7-2 CASNWGTGGPGELFF TGTGCCAGCAATTGGGGGACAGGGGGCCCCGGGGAGCTGTTTTTT
18 TRBJ1-4 TRBD1 - TRBV6-1 CASSEGPGRGLTNEKLFF TGTGCCAGCAGTGAAGGCCCTGGCAGGGGGCTAACTAATGAAAAACTGTTTTTT
16 TRBJ1-1 - - TRBV6-6 CASSYPLAGQVPEAFF TGTGCCAGCAGTTACCCCCTGGCAGGGCAAGTCCCTGAAGCTTTCTTT
13 TRBJ2-2 TRBD1 - TRBV7-2 CASSINRGGELFF TGTGCCAGCAGCATAAACAGGGGCGGGGAGCTGTTTTTT